This T cell receptor beta chain appears in the sequencing data of a study of cytomegalovirus exposure and HLA in healthy donors. Turning to the study itself: Of roughly 360 genotyped donors, roughly 80% grouped in the Caucasian-associated ancestry cluster.

This PCR relied on a set of 60 Vbeta primers and 13 Jbeta primers. Measured with immunoSEQ multiplex PCR; TCRdb has only the in-frame clones, and not every one. The sample carries 60,000 to 65,000 clones, around 75% recorded once. Trimming stripped 5 bases from V and 0 bases from J, with 16 bases between. Germline loops: CDR1 SEHNR, CDR2 FQNEAQ (reference sequence). CDR3 length: 16 amino acids. This TCR derives from a woman aged 40 to 49 in good health and CMV-seropositive. Input material: PBMCs. The chain recombines TRBV7-9 with TRBJ1-2; the D gene is possibly TRBD1 (5 bases). CDR3 sequence (DNA): TGTGCCAGCAGCCGCCTTTTAGGGGAGGCTAACTATGGCTACACCTTC. Protein product: CASSRLLGEANYGYTF.